This T cell receptor (beta chain) was sequenced during a study of glioma-infiltrating T cells after dendritic cell vaccination (dated by TCRdb to about 2016). Some background on the complete study: Of the 15 glioblastoma patients in the cohort, all drawn from Phase I and II dendritic cell vaccination trials, 9 were newly diagnosed and 6 had recurrent disease. Autologous tumor lysate-pulsed dendritic cell vaccination was administered to the patients between about 2003 and 2013. To make the vaccine, monocyte-derived dendritic cells were cultured for approximately 7 days with IL-4 and GM-CSF and then pulsed overnight with autologous tumor lysate. Three intradermal dendritic cell vaccine injections were administered to patients at biweekly intervals in the arm below the axilla. In glioblastoma patients vaccinated with dendritic cells, deep sequencing of TCR beta CDR3 regions served to measure tumor-infiltrating lymphocyte content and to compare repertoires between tumor and blood. Survival after dendritic cell vaccination was correlated with TCR sequencing metrics, including TIL content and tumor-blood repertoire overlap.

The V end gives up 4 bases and the J end 6 bases, leaving 9 bases in the junction not matched to a gene. The germline V gene sets CDR1 to SGHRS and CDR2 to YFSETQ. The CDR3 covers 16 residues, taking in both the cysteine and the phenylalanine. Only the CDR3 DNA stays, 48 bases, in frame from base 1. The time point label here, explained by the study, means: after dendritic cell vaccination, including at tumor progression/relapse. Selection of patients required sufficient residual fresh-frozen tumor tissue and over two years of available survival data. Although molecular status otherwise differed among the glioblastoma patients, no patient had an isocitrate dehydrogenase mutation. PBMC were collected before vaccination, two weeks after the third vaccination, and at tumor progression if progression occurred. Genomic DNA was extracted with the Qiagen DNeasy Blood extraction Kit. The table lists this clone with a few counts. The specificity of this receptor is unknown. Qualities for individual bases were not recorded, and no much larger clone is one base off.

Overall results and qualifications from the work: The response model built on TCR overlap across three groups was characterized as speculative, with prospective validation still needed. The cohort was small and heterogeneous, with few patients having full blood and tumor sets and even fewer initial-recurrent tumor pairs. After dendritic cell vaccination, a higher estimated pretreatment TIL content predicted longer time to progression and longer overall survival. No direct relationship between TCR clonality and survival was found, suggesting a diverse polyclonal response may matter.

Using the immunoSEQ assay, TCRB CDR3 regions were amplified from 2 to 2.5 micrograms of genomic DNA, or from all available DNA when less than that was on hand. Multiplex PCR used 60 forward primers for TCR V beta segments and 13 reverse primers for J beta segments. To estimate the number of reads per starting template, synthetic control templates were added to each sample at limiting dilution. The Illumina HiSeq System generated sequencing reads of 87 bp. As for the original processing: PCR and sequencing errors were removed by a nearest neighbor algorithm that merged closely related sequences. TCR overlap was measured as the percentage of unique tumor TCR beta sequences that were also present in the peripheral blood of the same patient. TCRdb took over this immuneACCESS table, retaining in-frame rearrangements with V and J assigned. Such tables are incomplete; in checked studies, under half of the missing clones stem from an unresolved V gene, and the remainder is unexplained. The DNA gave D and trimming, while V, J and clone size come from that table. In this sample the table shows fewer than 85,000 clones, around nine tenths of which occur a single time. Around 2.1% of the sample goes to the ten largest clones.

The receptor was derived from a human donor with glioblastoma. The material was blood, obtained after dendritic cell vaccination. The rearranged segments are TRBV5-1 and TRBJ2-2; 10 bases in the junction line up with TRBD1. The DNA sequence reads TGCGCCAGCAGCCAGCGGACAGGGGGTGGGGCCGGGGAGCTGTTTTTT. The resulting protein is CASSQRTGGGAGELFF.